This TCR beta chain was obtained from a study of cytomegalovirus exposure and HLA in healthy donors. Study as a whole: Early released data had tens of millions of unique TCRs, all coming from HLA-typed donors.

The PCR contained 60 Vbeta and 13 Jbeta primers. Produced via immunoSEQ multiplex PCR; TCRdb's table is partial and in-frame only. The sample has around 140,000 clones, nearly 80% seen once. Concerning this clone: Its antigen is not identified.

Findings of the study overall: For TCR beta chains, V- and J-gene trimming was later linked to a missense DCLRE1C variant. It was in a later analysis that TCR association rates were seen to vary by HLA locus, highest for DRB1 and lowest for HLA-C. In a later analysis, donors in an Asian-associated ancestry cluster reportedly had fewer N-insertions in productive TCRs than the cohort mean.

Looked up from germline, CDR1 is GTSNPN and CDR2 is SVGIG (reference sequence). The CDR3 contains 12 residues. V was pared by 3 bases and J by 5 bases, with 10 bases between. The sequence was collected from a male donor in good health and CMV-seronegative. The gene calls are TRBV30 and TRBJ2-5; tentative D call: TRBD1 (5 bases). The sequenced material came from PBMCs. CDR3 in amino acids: CAWRTARETQYF. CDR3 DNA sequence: TGTGCCTGGAGGACAGCTCGGGAGACCCAGTACTTC. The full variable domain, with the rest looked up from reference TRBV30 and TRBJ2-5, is SQTIHQWPATLVQPVGSPLSLECTVEGTSNPNLYWYRQAAGRGLQLLFYSVGIGQISSEVPQNLSASRPQDRQFILSSKKLLLSDSGFYLCAWRTARETQYFGPGTRLLVL.